This TCR beta chain is drawn from a study of T cell changes during pregnancy in multiple sclerosis. TCRdb keeps only in-frame clones here, not all; method: immunoSEQ multiplex PCR. The table records 57,000 or so clones, under 95% of them present only once. Per the germline V gene, CDR1 is LNHNV and CDR2 is YYDKDF (reference sequence). V was shortened by 0 bases and J by 1 base, with 6 bases between the two germline ends. This CDR3 has 15 amino acids. The clonotype originates from a female donor in good health, enrolled as a control in a pregnancy study. This sequence joins TRBV15 and TRBJ1-4, with D uncertain. Sequencing used peripheral blood, obtained after pregnancy. Written as DNA, the CDR3 is TGTGCCACCAGCAGAGATCGCGGAACTAATGAAAAACTGTTTTTT. This encodes CATSRDRGTNEKLFF.